The 26 T cell receptor beta chains below were found in one sample sequenced in a study of graft-versus-host responses after intestinal transplantation. The data were produced by immunoSEQ multiplex PCR, yet TCRdb's version contains in-frame clones alone and is incomplete. This table has over 45,000 clones, about 87% appearing once. The input for sequencing was PBMCs, taken 26 days after transplant. The receptor source for this set is a human patient who received an intestinal transplant, so some T cells may come from the graft donor.

CDR3 nucleotides: TGTGCCAGCAAACCTCACCAGGGGGCGAATCAGCCCCAGCATTTT. It translates to CASKPHQGANQPQHF. The genes are TRBV28 and TRBJ1-5, with 8 positions matching TRBD1. Germline CDR1 reads MDHEN; CDR2 reads SYDVKM. This CDR3 is 15 amino acids long. The V segment lost 7 bases and the J segment 4 bases; nucleotides outside the gene matches: 9.

The V call is TRBV28, the J call TRBJ1-3; D perhaps matches TRBD1 (5 bases). Between the trimmed V and J ends, which lost 6 bases and 0 bases, there was a span of 12 bases. The CDR3 totals 15 residues. Germline-derived CDR1 and CDR2 are MDHEN and SYDVKM. CDR3 loop: CASSGTGFSGNTIYF. The DNA for the CDR3 is TGTGCCAGCAGCGGAACAGGATTCTCTGGAAACACCATATATTTT.

The chain uses TRBV11-2 and TRBJ1-1; D gene unclear. Germline V gene data show CDR1 as SGHAT and CDR2 as FQNNGV. This CDR3 spans 14 amino acids. Trimming removed 4 bases at V and 7 bases at J, with 16 bases between. CDR3 sequence: CASSSAESWLEAFF. DNA for the CDR3: TGTGCCAGCAGCTCTGCCGAATCGTGGCTTGAAGCTTTCTTT.

This clone was observed a single time. The chain uses TRBV9 and TRBJ2-3; TRBD2 might be the D (6 bases). Between the trimmed V and J ends, which lost 4 bases and 0 bases, there was a span of 21 bases. From germline, CDR1 is SGDLS and CDR2 YYNGEE. This CDR3 region has 18 residues. The CDR3, as DNA: TGTGCCAGCAGCCCCAGTTTGTTCCTGGGGACTAGCACAGATACGCAGTATTTT. This gives the protein CASSPSLFLGTSTDTQYF. Drawing the rest from reference TRBV9 and TRBJ2-3, the complete variable domain is DSGVTQTPKHLITATGQRVTLRCSPRSGDLSVYWYQQSLDQGLQFLIQYYNGEERAKGNILERFSAQQFPDLHSELNLSSLELGDSALYFCASSPSLFLGTSTDTQYFGPGTRLTVL.

This chain links TRBV2 with TRBJ1-1, with 7 positions matching TRBD1. From germline, CDR1 is SNHLY and CDR2 FYNNEI. After removal of 7 bases from V and 0 bases from J, the junction contained 5 bases not matched to a gene. This CDR3 spans 14 amino acids. CDR3 sequence reads: CASTRDSLNTEAFF. The CDR3 DNA follows: TGTGCCAGCACCAGGGACAGTCTGAACACTGAAGCTTTCTTT.

V and J are TRBV10-3 and TRBJ2-1; the match to TRBD1 covers 7 bases. This CDR3 comprises 19 residues. Germline V gene data show CDR1 as ENHRY and CDR2 as SYGVKD. The V gene end was trimmed by 2 bases and the J gene end by 1 base; junction bases not matched to a gene: 14. CDR3: CAISEATGAGVRSYNEQFF. The CDR3, as DNA: TGTGCCATCAGTGAGGCTACAGGGGCGGGTGTAAGATCCTACAATGAGCAGTTCTTC.

The J gene is TRBJ2-3, the V gene TRBV28, with 7 bases fitting TRBD1. Trimming at V came to 4 bases and at J to 0 bases, leaving 4 bases not matched to a gene. The CDR3 loop spans 15 amino acids. Germline CDR1 MDHEN, CDR2 SYDVKM. The CDR3 DNA reads TGTGCCAGCAGTTCCCGGGACAGAAGCACAGATACGCAGTATTTT. Encoded protein: CASSSRDRSTDTQYF.

V usage is TRBV6-5 and J usage is TRBJ1-2, with TRBD1 matching 9 bases. V gave up 2 bases and J gave up 0 bases; unmatched junction bases: 1. Germline V CDR1 and CDR2: MNHEY, SVGAGI. The CDR3 has 15 amino acids. In nucleotides, the CDR3 is TGTGCCAGCAGTTACGGGACAGGGCCTAACTATGGCTACACCTTC. Translating it yields CASSYGTGPNYGYTF.

The chain uses TRBV7-8 and TRBJ2-7, with 10 positions matching TRBD2. The V gene's germline CDR1 is SGHVS and CDR2 FQNEAQ. The CDR3 runs to 15 residues. With 5 bases clipped from V and 0 bases from J, the junction kept 4 bases outside the gene matches. The CDR3 protein is CASSRTSGLSYEQYF. The CDR3 DNA reads as TGTGCCAGCAGCCGGACTAGCGGACTCTCCTACGAGCAGTACTTC.

This chain connects TRBV4-1 to TRBJ2-3; 9 nucleotides match TRBD1. J gave up 0 bases and V 8 bases, and 3 bases lay outside the gene matches. The CDR3 runs 14 residues. CDR1 and CDR2 from the germline V gene are MGHRA and YSYEKL. CDR3 sequence (DNA): TGCGCCAGCGGGGACAGGGCCAGCACAGATACGCAGTATTTT. Its translation: CASGDRASTDTQYF.

This rearrangement joins TRBV19 to TRBJ1-1; 7 bases match TRBD1. This CDR3 is built from 15 residues. Germline V gene lookup returns CDR1 LNHDA and CDR2 SQIVND (reference sequence). Losses at the gene ends were 6 bases for V and 2 bases for J; bases not matched to a gene: 9. The DNA for the CDR3 is TGTGCCAGTAGAGAAAGGACAGGCATCAACACTGAAGCTTTCTTT. This encodes CASRERTGINTEAFF.

This sequence joins TRBV6-1 and TRBJ1-1; D gene ambiguous. V was cut by 2 bases and J by 5 bases, with 6 bases left in between. Germline lookup yields CDR1 MNHNS and CDR2 SASEGT. The CDR3 contains 12 residues. This CDR3 is CASSEFRTEAFF. The CDR3 DNA sequence: TGTGCCAGCAGTGAATTCAGGACTGAAGCTTTCTTT.

The V and J genes are TRBV7-2 and TRBJ2-3; TRBD2 is a possible D gene (5 bases). The CDR3 sequence is 17 residues long. The germline CDR1 and CDR2 sequences are SGHTA and FQGNSA. V dropped 4 bases and J dropped 0 bases, with 17 bases sitting between them. The CDR3 DNA reads TGTGCCAGCAGCTCCTCGGACTCCCTCGGCAGCACAGATACGCAGTATTTT. Protein product: CASSSSDSLGSTDTQYF.

This chain's CDR3 is CASSGTGGVETQYF. In DNA, the CDR3 is TGTGCCAGTAGTGGGACAGGGGGCGTTGAGACCCAGTACTTC. The chain recombines TRBV19 with TRBJ2-5, with TRBD1 matching 12 bases. The V gene end was trimmed by 5 bases and the J gene end by 5 bases; junction bases not matched to a gene: 3. Germline V gene lookup returns CDR1 LNHDA and CDR2 SQIVND (reference sequence). The CDR3 totals 14 residues. Drawing the rest from reference TRBV19 and TRBJ2-5, the complete variable domain is DGGITQSPKYLFRKEGQNVTLSCEQNLNHDAMYWYRQDPGQGLRLIYYSQIVNDFQKGDIAEGYSVSREKKESFPLTVTSAQKNPTAFYLCASSGTGGVETQYFGPGTRLLVL.

CDR3 sequence (DNA): TGTGCCAGCAGCGTTCTAGCGGGAGGTCGAAATGAGCAGTTCTTC. It encodes CASSVLAGGRNEQFF. The chain links TRBV7-8 to TRBJ2-1; 11 positions agree with TRBD2. The trim removed 5 bases at V and 7 bases at J, leaving 7 bases unmatched. The CDR3 length is 15 residues. In germline, CDR1 is SGHVS, CDR2 FQNEAQ.

This clone has a handful of counts. V and J are TRBV13 and TRBJ1-1; D may be TRBD1 (5 bases). CDR3 length: 15 residues. Trimming left V 0 bases short and J 4 bases short, with 12 bases between. In germline, CDR1 is PRHDT, CDR2 FYEKMQ (reference sequence). This chain's CDR3 is CASSLGRGLSTEAFF. The DNA of the CDR3 is TGTGCCAGCAGCTTAGGAAGGGGCTTGAGCACTGAAGCTTTCTTT.

The chain employs TRBV27 and TRBJ1-2; weak D call: TRBD1 (6 bases). Germline CDR1 reads MNHEY; CDR2 reads SMNVEV (reference sequence). This CDR3 has 16 amino acids. V lost 5 bases and J lost 3, with 19 bases in between. The CDR3 sequence is CASSPLSWTADYGYTF. CDR3 nucleotides: TGTGCCAGCAGTCCCCTATCCTGGACAGCGGACTATGGCTACACCTTC.

The chain links TRBV25-1 to TRBJ1-1; TRBD1 agrees at 11 bases. V lost 10 bases and J lost 7; bases outside the gene matches: 14. The CDR3 sequence is 15 residues long. Per the germline V gene, CDR1 is MGHDK and CDR2 is SYGVNS. In DNA, the CDR3 is TGTGCCAACTATATAAAGGGACAGGGGGTTAATGAAGCTTTCTTT. This translates into CANYIKGQGVNEAFF.

The V and J genes are TRBV7-9 and TRBJ1-1; D gene ambiguous. V dropped 7 bases and J dropped 0 bases, with 6 bases sitting between them. Germline CDR1 reads SEHNR; CDR2 reads FQNEAQ (reference sequence). The CDR3 has 12 residues. In nucleotides, the CDR3 is TGTGCCAGCAACACCATGAACACTGAAGCTTTCTTT. This gives the protein CASNTMNTEAFF. The variable domain in full, with the rest retrieved from reference TRBV7-9 and TRBJ1-1, is DTGVSQNPRHKITKRGQNVTFRCDPISEHNRLYWYRQTLGQGPEFLTYFQNEAQLEKSRLLSDRFSAERPKGSFSTLEIQRTEQGDSAMYLCASNTMNTEAFFGQGTRLTVV.

CDR3 amino acids: CATSRDLEGYMNTEAFF. Written as DNA, the CDR3 is TGTGCCACCAGCAGAGATCTGGAGGGGTACATGAACACTGAAGCTTTCTTT. The rearrangement joins TRBV15 to TRBJ1-1, with a tentative D call TRBD1 (5 bases). Germline CDR1 is LNHNV and CDR2 is YYDKDF (reference sequence). Trimming removed 0 bases at V and 0 bases at J, with 14 bases between. This CDR3 region has 17 residues.

The chain recombines TRBV19 with TRBJ2-1; D is unresolved. Trimming cost V 7 bases and J 6 bases, with 10 bases left between them. From germline, CDR1 is LNHDA and CDR2 SQIVND (reference sequence). This CDR3 spans 12 amino acids. This chain's CDR3 is CASNTGLNEQFF. DNA for the CDR3: TGTGCCAGTAACACGGGTCTCAATGAGCAGTTCTTC.

The chain is built from TRBV7-9 and TRBJ2-1; 9 bases align to TRBD1. There are 15 residues in the CDR3. Germline V gene lookup returns CDR1 SEHNR and CDR2 FQNEAQ (reference sequence). The junction had 10 bases not matched to a gene; V was cut back by 6 bases and J by 7 bases. The CDR3: CASSFTGGTTNEQFF. The CDR3 DNA is TGTGCCAGCAGTTTTACAGGGGGCACTACTAATGAGCAGTTCTTC.

The chain carries TRBV28 and TRBJ2-7, with D tentatively TRBD1 (6 bases). Looked up from germline, CDR1 is MDHEN and CDR2 is SYDVKM. This CDR3 spans 15 amino acids. The V end lost 2 bases, the J end lost 2 bases, and 13 bases lay between the germline ends. The CDR3: CASSLLRQAPYEQYF. The DNA for the CDR3 is TGTGCCAGCAGTTTACTCCGACAGGCCCCCTACGAGCAGTACTTC.

The V and J genes are TRBV27 and TRBJ2-5; 8 nucleotides match TRBD1. V gave up 0 bases and J gave up 2 bases; unmatched junction bases: 5. The germline V gene encodes CDR1 MNHEY and CDR2 SMNVEV (reference sequence). The CDR3 is made up of 16 amino acids. CDR3 in amino acids: CASSLSGQGVQETQYF. In DNA, the CDR3 is TGTGCCAGCAGTTTATCTGGACAGGGTGTACAAGAGACCCAGTACTTC.

This clone has more than one count but fewer than ten. The CDR3 protein is CASSLGDRGPYEQYV. The CDR3 DNA follows: TGTGCCAGCAGCTTAGGGGACAGGGGACCTTACGAGCAGTACGTC. The rearrangement joins TRBV7-9 to TRBJ2-7; 10 bases map to TRBD1. The CDR3 extends over 15 amino acids. CDR1 is SEHNR, CDR2 FQNEAQ, per germline (reference sequence). Unmatched junction bases numbered 4, after V lost 1 base and J lost 4 bases.

CDR3 in DNA: TGTGCCACCTTGGACAGGGGTACCCTAACCACTGAAGCTTTCTTT. It specifies CATLDRGTLTTEAFF. V gene TRBV10-3 combines with J gene TRBJ1-1; 9 positions agree with TRBD1. V was clipped by 10 bases and J by 4 bases; unmatched bases: 13. There are 15 residues in the CDR3. CDR1 and CDR2 (germline): ENHRY, SYGVKD.